A selection of T cell receptor beta chains follows, all from one sample in a study of neurological immune-mediated disorders. In TCRdb, the 5' RACE reads were re-called with MiXCR into one record per CDR3 protein. The sample contains about 49,000 distinct CDR3 sequences, 10% of which appear only once. Source material: PBMCs. The source is a woman aged 35 to 49 in good health. CDR3s include the opening cysteine and the closing phenylalanine or tryptophan. A D gene is named only where the DNA matches it firmly. Clone sizes are given selectively: once, few, many, or a class where the clone is expanded.

D gene	clone size	V gene	CDR3 length	J gene	CDR3 DNA	CDR3 protein
NA	many	TRBV3-1	18	TRBJ2-6	TGTGCCAGCAGCCCTGAGACCCCCGTCTCATCTGGGGCCAACGTCCTGACTTTC	CASSPETPVSSGANVLTF
TRBD2	many	TRBV20-1	14	TRBJ2-3	TGCAGTGCTGGGACTAGCGGGAGCACAGATACGCAGTATTTT	CSAGTSGSTDTQYF
TRBD1	many	TRBV15	16	TRBJ1-3	TGTGCCACCAGCAGGCAACAGGGGGTACCTGGAAACACCATATATTTT	CATSRQQGVPGNTIYF
NA	many	TRBV20-1	14	TRBJ1-6	TGCAGTGCTAGTCCGGGACCGGCAAATTCACCCCTCCACTTT	CSASPGPANSPLHF
NA	many	TRBV24-1	14	TRBJ1-1	TGTGCCACCAGTGCCTCGACTGAGAACACTGAAGCTTTCTTT	CATSASTENTEAFF
NA	many	TRBV5-1	14	TRBJ2-2	TGCGCCAGCAGCCCGACCGCTAACACCGGGGAGCTGTTTTTT	CASSPTANTGELFF
TRBD2	NA	TRBV29-1	12	TRBJ2-3	TGCAGCGTTGAAGATGGGGGGGTGGTGCAGTATTTT	CSVEDGGVVQYF
NA	many	TRBV7-8	18	TRBJ1-3	TGTGCCAGCAGCCCTCAAGGGGGTCAGGGATCGTACGGAAACACCATATATTTT	CASSPQGGQGSYGNTIYF
TRBD2	many	TRBV29-1	18	TRBJ2-2	TGCAGCGTTGGGGGGGGACTAGCGGGAGCCTTGAACACCGGGGAGCTGTTTTTT	CSVGGGLAGALNTGELFF
TRBD1	many	TRBV10-3	14	TRBJ2-3	TGTGCCATCAGCCCCGGACAGGGCACAGATACGCAGTATTTT	CAISPGQGTDTQYF
NA	many	TRBV5-1	14	TRBJ1-1	TGCGCCACCAGCTTGGTGGGAAGGGAAACTGAAGCTTTCTTT	CATSLVGRETEAFF
NA	many	TRBV12-3/TRBV12-4	16	TRBJ2-7	TGTGCCAGCAGTTTAGGCGTGGGGACCAGCTTTGGCGAGCAGTACTTC	CASSLGVGTSFGEQYF
TRBD1	few	TRBV20-1	14	TRBJ2-7	TGCAGTGCTAGCCTCAGACAGGGGATCTACGAGCAGTACTTC	CSASLRQGIYEQYF
NA	many	TRBV25-1	13	TRBJ2-3	TGTGCCAGCAGGTTAGGGGTCTTCGATACGCAGTATTTT	CASRLGVFDTQYF
NA	many	TRBV12-3/TRBV12-4	13	TRBJ2-1	TGTGCCAGCAGCCGGGACCTCCCAAATGAGCAGTTCTTC	CASSRDLPNEQFF
NA	NA	TRBV5-1	16	TRBJ2-3	TGCGCAAGCAGCTCGGAGCGAGGGACAAGTACAGATACGCAGTATTTT	CASSSERGTSTDTQYF
TRBD1	many	TRBV12-3/TRBV12-4	15	TRBJ2-1	TGTGCCAGCAGCTCTACAGGGGGCGTCTACAATGAGCAGTTCTTC	CASSSTGGVYNEQFF
TRBD2	many	TRBV10-2	14	TRBJ2-3	TGCGCCAGCAGGGGGGGGACTAGCACAGATACGCAGTATTTT	CASRGGTSTDTQYF
TRBD1	many	TRBV27	13	TRBJ1-1	TGTGCCAGCGCGGACAGGTTGAACACTGAAGCTTTCTTT	CASADRLNTEAFF
TRBD2	NA	TRBV15	17	TRBJ2-1	TGTTCCACCAGCAGGGGTTGGAGCGGGAGGTATTACAATGAGCAGTTCTTC	CSTSRGWSGRYYNEQFF
NA	NA	TRBV20-1	14	TRBJ2-2	TGCAGTGCTAGTAGACTGATTAACACCGGGGAGCTGTTTTTT	CSASRLINTGELFF
TRBD2	many	TRBV6-2/TRBV6-3	16	TRBJ2-7	TGTGCCAGCAGTGTACTAGCGGAGTGGGGGGCCTACGAGCAGTACTTC	CASSVLAEWGAYEQYF
NA	many	TRBV29-1	12	TRBJ1-5	TGCAGCGTTGCCAGGGGCCGAGAGCCCCAGCATTTT	CSVARGREPQHF
TRBD2	many	TRBV12-3/TRBV12-4	16	TRBJ2-2	TGTGCCAGCCTTTACGGACTAGCGGGAGGGGCCGGGGAGCTGTTTTTT	CASLYGLAGGAGELFF
NA	once	TRBV10-1	15	TRBJ1-4	TGCGCCAGCAGTCCCGGAGGAGAACCTAATGAAAAACTGTTTTTT	CASSPGGEPNEKLFF
TRBD1	NA	TRBV20-1	14	TRBJ1-4	TGCAGTGCTAGAGGGGACAGGATTTTTGAAAAACTGTTTTTT	CSARGDRIFEKLFF
NA	many	TRBV20-1	12	TRBJ2-5	TGCAGTGCTCGGGACACTAGGGAGACCCAGTACTTC	CSARDTRETQYF
NA	many	TRBV5-5	15	TRBJ2-7	TGTGCCAGCAGCCTCGGTCCTACGAGCTCCTACGAGCAGTACTTC	CASSLGPTSSYEQYF
NA	many	TRBV12-3/TRBV12-4	13	TRBJ1-6	TGTGCCAGCAGTTTGCCTGGTAATTCACCCCTCCACTTT	CASSLPGNSPLHF
NA	many	TRBV18	14	TRBJ2-1	TGTGCCAGCTCACCACTTGCAGGGAACAATGAGCAGTTCTTC	CASSPLAGNNEQFF
TRBD1	many	TRBV5-1	13	TRBJ1-1	TGCGCCAGCAGCTTGGGGGACAGGGGGCGAACTTTCTTT	CASSLGDRGRTFF
TRBD1	NA	TRBV7-2	14	TRBJ1-5	TGTGCCAGCAGCTTGGACAGGGGGTATCAGCCCCAGCATTTT	CASSLDRGYQPQHF
NA	many	TRBV7-9	14	TRBJ2-5	TGTGCCAGCAGCCCCGTGGGGGGCGGTGAGACCCAGTACTTC	CASSPVGGGETQYF
NA	many	TRBV5-1	14	TRBJ2-5	TGCGCCAGCAGACAAGACATACCCCAAGAGACCCAGTACTTC	CASRQDIPQETQYF
TRBD2	many	TRBV20-1	15	TRBJ2-7	TGCAGTGCTAGAGATCCCAGCGGGGGCGGGTACGAGCAGTACTTC	CSARDPSGGGYEQYF
TRBD1	many	TRBV20-1	14	TRBJ2-7	TGCAGTGCTAGAGATCGACAGGGACGCTACGAGCAGTACTTC	CSARDRQGRYEQYF
NA	many	TRBV9	13	TRBJ1-1	TGTGCCAGCAGTCATGGGGGCAGGACTGAAGCTTTCTTT	CASSHGGRTEAFF
TRBD1	NA	TRBV20-1	15	TRBJ1-1	TGCAGTGCTCGTCGACAGGGAGGGAATAGAAATGAAGCTTTCTTT	CSARRQGGNRNEAFF
NA	many	TRBV6-5	15	TRBJ2-7	TGTGCCAGCAGTTCTGACCGGACGCCTACCTACGAGCAGTACTTC	CASSSDRTPTYEQYF
NA	many	TRBV7-2	15	TRBJ1-1	TGTGCCAGCAGCTCGGCGTCCGGGATCAGGACTGAAGCTTTCTTT	CASSSASGIRTEAFF
NA	many	TRBV7-8	15	TRBJ2-4	TGTGCCAGCAGCTTAGTGGGGGGCTACCAAAACATTCAGTACTTC	CASSLVGGYQNIQYF
TRBD2	many	TRBV5-1	15	TRBJ2-3	TGCGCCAGCAGCTTGCAGGGAGGGACGGCAGATACGCAGTATTTT	CASSLQGGTADTQYF
TRBD1	many	TRBV14	14	TRBJ1-1	TGTGCCAGCAGCCCCGTCCGGGACAGGGGCGGCGCTTTCTTT	CASSPVRDRGGAFF
NA	many	TRBV20-1	15	TRBJ2-7	TGCAGTGCTAGAAGGCCTCGGGACGGACCCTACGAGCAGTACTTC	CSARRPRDGPYEQYF
TRBD2	many	TRBV5-1	17	TRBJ2-2	TGCGCCACCCGCCCCCCCTCCGGACTAGGGAACACCGGGGAGCTGTTTTTT	CATRPPSGLGNTGELFF
NA	many	TRBV20-1	15	TRBJ2-7	TGCAGTGCTAGAGATCTGGAGCGGGTCTCCTACGAGCAGTACTTC	CSARDLERVSYEQYF
TRBD2	many	TRBV4-3	17	TRBJ2-3	TGCGCCAGCAGCCAAGATTGGAGGCGGGGGGGCGGCGATACGCAGTATTTT	CASSQDWRRGGGDTQYF
NA	many	TRBV4-3	17	TRBJ2-2	TGCGCCAGCAGCCAAGGGGAGCGGAGGTGGGATACCGGGGAGCTGTTTTTT	CASSQGERRWDTGELFF